The 22 T cell receptor beta chains given below trace back to one sample, sequenced in a study of T-cell reconstitution after alpha-beta-depleted transplantation in children (dated by TCRdb to the mid-2010s). Library preparation used PCR. TCRdb records Illumina HiSeq 2500 as the sequencer. To normalize quantification of the TCRbeta repertoire, the TCR libraries were built with molecular barcoding that relied on unique molecular identifiers. TCRdb reworked the public reads: Q25 trimming with fastp, MiXCR clone assembly, productive beta chains retained. Rows with a matching CDR3 protein are joined into one entry that keeps the most common DNA and genes. This sample is represented by fewer than 550,000 distinct CDR3 sequences; about 17% of them were singletons. Approximately 29% of the sample is in the top ten clones. The treatment or condition label here, explained by the study, means: allogeneic hematopoietic cell transplantation with graft depleted of TCRalphabeta T cells and CD19 B cells.

Material: PBMCs, mostly from graft donor cells, obtained 360 days after TCRalphabeta/CD19-depleted stem cell transplant. These receptors came from a boy in the first two years of life who had a stem cell transplant for Wiskott-Aldrich syndrome, so the T cells may come from the graft donor.

V usage is TRBV7-9 and J usage is TRBJ2-1; 9 positions agree with TRBD2. J lost 9 bases, V lost 10 bases, and 10 bases had no gene match. The length of the CDR3 is 13 residues. Germline CDR1 reads SEHNR; CDR2 reads FQNEAQ (reference sequence). CDR3 amino acids: CAIDRAGGFEQFF. The CDR3 DNA reads TGTGCCATCGACCGCGCGGGGGGGTTTGAGCAGTTCTTC.

This clonotype showed up just a few times. The chain recombines TRBV7-9 with TRBJ2-7; D is possibly TRBD2 (6 bases). V was cut by 6 bases and J by 2 bases, with 20 bases left in between. Per the germline V gene, CDR1 is SEHNR and CDR2 is FQNEAQ (reference sequence). The CDR3 is made up of 16 amino acids. The CDR3 coding sequence is TGTGCCAGCAGTTTTAGTGCCGGGACTTTTCCCTACGAGCAGTACTTC. Its protein is CASSFSAGTFPYEQYF.

This chain links TRBV30 with TRBJ2-3, with D possibly TRBD1 on 5 matching bases. Trimming took 2 bases from V and 3 from J, leaving 12 bases between them. The length of the CDR3 is 14 residues. Looked up from germline, CDR1 is GTSNPN and CDR2 is SVGIG (reference sequence). In DNA, the CDR3 is TGTGCCTGGAGTCGGGCAGGGTGGACAGATACGCAGTATTTT. Translating gives CAWSRAGWTDTQYF.

This clonotype was counted only a few times. CDR3 sequence: CASSLPTSGRATVTQYF. The CDR3 bases are TGTGCCAGCAGCTTACCGACTAGCGGGAGGGCCACCGTAACGCAGTATTTT. This chain connects TRBV7-9 to TRBJ2-3, with 14 nucleotides matching TRBD2. The V gene end was trimmed by 2 bases and the J gene end by 9 bases; junction bases not matched to a gene: 10. Germline CDR1 reads SEHNR; CDR2 reads FQNEAQ (reference sequence). This CDR3 is built from 17 residues.

This clonotype has more than one count but fewer than ten. The chain uses TRBV12-3 or TRBV12-4 and TRBJ1-6; D not resolved. With 6 bases removed from V and 8 bases from J, the gap between germline ends came to 17 bases. The length of the CDR3 is 15 residues. The CDR3 loop is CASRIRTAFYSPLHF. CDR3 DNA sequence: TGTGCCAGCAGGATACGGACGGCCTTCTATTCACCCCTCCACTTT.

This clonotype was observed at least ten times. The CDR3 region is CASSSRLAGGSTDTQYF. In nucleotides, the CDR3 is TGTGCCAGCAGCTCCCGACTAGCGGGGGGCAGCACAGATACGCAGTATTTT. This chain links TRBV12-3 or TRBV12-4 with TRBJ2-3, with 13 bases identical to TRBD2. This CDR3 spans 17 amino acids. Unmatched junction bases numbered 6, after V lost 6 bases and J lost 0 bases.

The V gene is TRBV4-3, the J gene TRBJ2-1; D could derive from TRBD1 or TRBD2 (5 bases each). This CDR3 region has 18 residues. Germline loops: CDR1 LGHNA, CDR2 YSLEER. Trimming removed 0 bases from V and 0 bases from J, with 15 bases in between. CDR3 bases: TGCGCCAGCAGCCAAGATAGGGACGTCCCAAGCTCCTACAATGAGCAGTTCTTC. It specifies CASSQDRDVPSSYNEQFF.

The sample holds many counts of this clonotype. The chain employs TRBV7-2 and TRBJ2-7; 7 bases line up with TRBD2. Germline CDR1 SGHTA, CDR2 FQGNSA. The CDR3 totals 14 residues. Germline trimming cut 1 base from V and 7 bases from J; bases unmatched to any gene: 7. The CDR3 region is CASSLGGGRVEQYF. CDR3 nucleotides: TGTGCCAGCAGCTTAGGTGGCGGGAGAGTAGAGCAGTACTTC.

V and J are TRBV10-3 and TRBJ1-6; D uncertain. This CDR3 spans 10 amino acids. Germline V gene data show CDR1 as ENHRY and CDR2 as SYGVKD. Trimming cost V 9 bases and J 12 bases, with 9 bases left between them. The CDR3 region has the DNA TGTGCCATTTCCGGCCTACCCCTCCACTTT. Protein: CAISGLPLHF.

This clonotype was picked up a small number of times. This sequence joins TRBV13 and TRBJ1-6; possible D gene TRBD1, 5 bases. The CDR3 length is 15 residues. V was clipped by 3 bases and J by 4 bases, with 10 bases between them. The germline V gene encodes CDR1 PRHDT and CDR2 FYEKMQ (reference sequence). The CDR3 region is CASSLGRGYNSPLHF. CDR3 DNA: TGTGCCAGCAGCTTGGGACGGGGTTATAATTCACCCCTCCACTTT. Using reference TRBV13 and TRBJ1-6 for the parts outside the CDR3, the full variable domain is AAGVIQSPRHLIKEKRETATLKCYPIPRHDTVYWYQQGPGQDPQFLISFYEKMQSDKGSIPDRFSAQQFSDYHSELNMSSLELGDSALYFCASSLGRGYNSPLHFGNGTRLTVT.

This clonotype turned up a few times. The rearrangement joins TRBV29-1 to TRBJ2-1, with TRBD1 matching over 10 bases. This CDR3 contains 14 residues. V trimming: 7 bases; J trimming: 6 bases; junction bases outside the gene matches: 9. Per germline, CDR1 SQVTM and CDR2 ANQGSEA. The CDR3 DNA is TGCAGCGGAGCCAGGACAGGGGGAACCAATGAGCAGTTCTTC. It encodes CSGARTGGTNEQFF.

This clonotype was detected only a few times. V and J are TRBV29-1 and TRBJ2-1, with D unresolved. The CDR3 covers 12 residues. Germline assignment: CDR1 SQVTM and CDR2 ANQGSEA. The V and J ends lost 1 base and 9 bases respectively, with 10 bases between them. For the CDR3, the DNA is TGCAGCGTTGAAGTCCTGGCGAGTGAGCAGTTCTTC. Encoded protein: CSVEVLASEQFF.

This clonotype has more than one count but fewer than ten. The rearrangement links TRBV20-1 to TRBJ2-7; 10 positions match TRBD1. The V segment lost 0 bases and the J segment 2 bases; nucleotides outside the gene matches: 4. The CDR3 has 15 residues. The germline CDR1 and CDR2 sequences are DFQATT and SNEGSKA (reference sequence). The CDR3 coding sequence is TGCAGTGCTAGAGACCTCGGGACAGGGGCCTACGAGCAGTACTTC. Amino acid sequence: CSARDLGTGAYEQYF.

The CDR3 sequence: CASSPQASGNTIYF. The CDR3 nucleotides are TGTGCCAGCTCACCCCAGGCTTCTGGAAACACCATATATTTT. V usage is TRBV18 and J usage is TRBJ1-3; no reliable D call. The CDR3 has 14 amino acids. CDR1 KGHSH and CDR2 LQKENI come from the germline V gene. The V gene lost 3 bases and the J gene lost 1 base, with 7 bases spanning the gap.

This clonotype occurred a few times. The chain uses TRBV19 and TRBJ2-2; 10 bases are shared with TRBD2. The junction had 17 bases not matched to a gene; V was cut back by 4 bases and J by 3 bases. Germline-derived CDR1 and CDR2 are LNHDA and SQIVND (reference sequence). The CDR3 runs 20 residues. CDR3 in amino acids: CASSRRGIRTSGYHTGELFF. CDR3 sequence (DNA): TGTGCCAGTAGTAGGCGGGGAATACGGACTAGCGGTTATCACACCGGGGAGCTGTTTTTT.

This clonotype turned up a few times. The rearrangement joins TRBV20-1 to TRBJ2-3; 8 positions match TRBD2. V trimming: 5 bases; J trimming: 11 bases; junction bases outside the gene matches: 18. The CDR3 runs to 15 residues. CDR1 and CDR2 from the germline V gene are DFQATT and SNEGSKA (reference sequence). The CDR3 bases are TGCAGTGCTGCCCGGGCGCGGGGGGCTATAAGGCGGCAGTATTTT. This gives the protein CSAARARGAIRRQYF.

The chain joins TRBV15 to TRBJ1-1, with D perhaps matching TRBD1 (6 bases). Trimming pared 5 bases from V and 1 base from J, leaving 11 bases between. The CDR3 is made up of 14 amino acids. Per germline, CDR1 LNHNV and CDR2 YYDKDF (reference sequence). The CDR3 sequence: CATSGLQGNTEAFF. CDR3 bases: TGTGCCACCAGCGGCTTACAGGGGAACACTGAAGCTTTCTTT.

The genes are TRBV20-1 and TRBJ2-5, with D unclear. V shed 6 bases and J shed 4 bases, with 15 bases lying between them. Germline V gene data show CDR1 as DFQATT and CDR2 as SNEGSKA (reference sequence). This CDR3 has 13 amino acids. DNA of the CDR3: TGCAGTGCCCAACGGGTTTCCGGAGAGACCCAGTACTTC. It codes for CSAQRVSGETQYF.

The chain employs TRBV10-3 and TRBJ1-3; D gene uncertain. V was cut by 4 bases and J by 3 bases, with 13 bases left in between. The CDR3 consists of 15 residues. Germline V gene sequence: CDR1 ENHRY, CDR2 SYGVKD. The chain's CDR3 is CAISAGSGGGNTIYF. Here the CDR3 DNA reads TGTGCCATCAGTGCTGGGTCCGGCGGTGGAAACACCATATATTTT.

This clonotype was picked up many times. CDR3 amino acids: CASSLGASAGAGELFF. The CDR3 DNA reads as TGTGCCAGCAGCTTAGGAGCTAGCGCGGGCGCCGGGGAGCTGTTTTTT. The V gene is TRBV7-2, the J gene TRBJ2-2, with D maybe TRBD2 (6 bases). The ends were cut back, 1 base at V and 6 bases at J, with 15 bases in the middle. This CDR3 is 16 amino acids long. Germline assignment: CDR1 SGHTA and CDR2 FQGNSA.

This clonotype occurred a few times. DNA of the CDR3: TGCAGCGTTCTTCTGGCGGATGGCTACACCTTC. Protein product: CSVLLADGYTF. The chain links TRBV29-1 to TRBJ1-2; D call uncertain. The germline V gene encodes CDR1 SQVTM and CDR2 ANQGSEA. CDR3 length: 11 residues. The V and J ends lost 5 bases and 6 bases respectively, with 10 bases between them.

This clonotype was counted between two and nine times. The rearrangement links TRBV7-9 to TRBJ1-6; D possibly corresponds to TRBD1 (5 bases). CDR1 and CDR2 from the germline V gene are SEHNR and FQNEAQ (reference sequence). The germline V and J ends were trimmed by 7 bases and 7 bases, with 20 bases remaining between them. The CDR3 is 16 residues long. The CDR3 sequence is CASTAGKWAPNSPLHF. Written as DNA, the CDR3 is TGTGCCAGCACCGCAGGGAAGTGGGCACCCAATTCACCCCTCCACTTT.